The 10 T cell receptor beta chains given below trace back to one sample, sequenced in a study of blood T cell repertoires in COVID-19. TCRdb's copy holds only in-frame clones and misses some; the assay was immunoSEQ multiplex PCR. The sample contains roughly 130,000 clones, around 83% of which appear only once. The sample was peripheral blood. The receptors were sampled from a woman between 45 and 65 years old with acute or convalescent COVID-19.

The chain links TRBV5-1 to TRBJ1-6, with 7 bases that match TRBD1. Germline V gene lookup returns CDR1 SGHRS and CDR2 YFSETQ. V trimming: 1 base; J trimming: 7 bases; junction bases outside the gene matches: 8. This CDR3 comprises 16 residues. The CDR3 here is CASSLSTGQNNSPLHF. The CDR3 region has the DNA TGCGCCAGCAGCTTGTCGACAGGGCAGAACAATTCACCCCTCCACTTT.

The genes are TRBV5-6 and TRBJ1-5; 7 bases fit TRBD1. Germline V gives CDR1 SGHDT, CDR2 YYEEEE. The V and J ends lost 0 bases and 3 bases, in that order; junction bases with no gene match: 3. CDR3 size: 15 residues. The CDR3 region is CASSLAGGVNQPQHF. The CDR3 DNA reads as TGTGCCAGCAGCTTGGCAGGGGGAGTCAATCAGCCCCAGCATTTT.

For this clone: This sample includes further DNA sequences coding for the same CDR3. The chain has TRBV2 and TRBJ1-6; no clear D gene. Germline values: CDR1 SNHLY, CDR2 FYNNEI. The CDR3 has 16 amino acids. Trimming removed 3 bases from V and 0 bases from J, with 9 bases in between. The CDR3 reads CASSELGSSYNSPLHF. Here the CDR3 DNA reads TGTGCCAGCAGTGAGCTGGGGAGCTCCTATAATTCACCCCTCCACTTT.

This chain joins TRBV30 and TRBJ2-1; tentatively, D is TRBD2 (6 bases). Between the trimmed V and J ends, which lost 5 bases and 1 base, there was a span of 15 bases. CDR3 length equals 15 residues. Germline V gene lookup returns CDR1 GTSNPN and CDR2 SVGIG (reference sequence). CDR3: CAWAESGTSYNEQFF. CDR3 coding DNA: TGTGCCTGGGCGGAATCCGGGACTTCCTACAATGAGCAGTTCTTC.

CDR3 protein: CASSLGLRGSGNTIYF. CDR3 DNA: TGTGCCAGCAGCTTAGGTTTACGGGGCTCTGGAAACACCATATATTTT. V usage is TRBV11-2 and J usage is TRBJ1-3; D gene unclear. CDR3 length equals 16 residues. Germline CDR1 SGHAT, CDR2 FQNNGV. Trimming pared 1 base from V and 0 bases from J, leaving 10 bases between. The whole variable domain, remainder taken from reference TRBV11-2 and TRBJ1-3, is EAGVAQSPRYKIIEKRQSVAFWCNPISGHATLYWYQQILGQGPKLLIQFQNNGVVDDSQLPKDRFSAERLKGVDSTLKIQPAKLEDSAVYLCASSLGLRGSGNTIYFGEGSWLTVV.

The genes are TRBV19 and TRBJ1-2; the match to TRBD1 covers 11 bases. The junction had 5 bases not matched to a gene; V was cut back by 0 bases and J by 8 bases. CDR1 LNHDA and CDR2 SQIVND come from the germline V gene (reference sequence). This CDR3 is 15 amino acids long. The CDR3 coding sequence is TGTGCCAGTAGTATAGATGGACAGGGGGCTGGAGGCTACACCTTC. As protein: CASSIDGQGAGGYTF.

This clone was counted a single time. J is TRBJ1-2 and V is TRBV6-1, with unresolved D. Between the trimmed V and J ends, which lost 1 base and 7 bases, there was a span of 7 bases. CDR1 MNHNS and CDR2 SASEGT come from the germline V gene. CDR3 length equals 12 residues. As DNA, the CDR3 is TGTGCCAGCAGTGAAGTTGGAGGTGGCTACACCTTC. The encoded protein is CASSEVGGGYTF.

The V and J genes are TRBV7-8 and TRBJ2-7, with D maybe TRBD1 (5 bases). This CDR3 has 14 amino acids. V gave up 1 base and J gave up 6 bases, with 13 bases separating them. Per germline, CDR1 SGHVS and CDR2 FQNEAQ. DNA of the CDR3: TGTGCCAGCAGCTTAGTTGGTGGGCAGGGCGAGCAGTACTTC. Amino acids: CASSLVGGQGEQYF.

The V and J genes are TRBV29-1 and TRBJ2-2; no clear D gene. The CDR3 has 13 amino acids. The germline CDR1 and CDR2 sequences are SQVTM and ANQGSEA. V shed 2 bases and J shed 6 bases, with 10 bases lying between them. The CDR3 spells CSVEIVGPGELFF. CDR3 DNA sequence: TGCAGCGTTGAAATCGTTGGCCCCGGGGAGCTGTTTTTT.

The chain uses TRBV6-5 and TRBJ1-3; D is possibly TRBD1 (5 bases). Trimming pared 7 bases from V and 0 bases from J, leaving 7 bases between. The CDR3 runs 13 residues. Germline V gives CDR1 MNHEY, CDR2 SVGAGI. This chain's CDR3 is CASTGRSGNTIYF. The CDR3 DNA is TGTGCCAGCACAGGGCGCTCTGGAAACACCATATATTTT.